The 9 T cell receptor beta chains below were found in one sample sequenced in a study of tissue T cells after allogeneic stem cell transplantation. The data were produced by immunoSEQ multiplex PCR, yet TCRdb's version contains in-frame clones alone and is incomplete. This table holds 6,500 to 8,000 clones, 50% found once. The sample's time point: mouse harvest day 7 after allogeneic transplant. The graft held 10^6 splenic CD5+ T cells and 10^7 T-cell-depleted bone marrow cells. What was sequenced was gut tissue. The receptors stem from a female BALB/c mouse given C57BL/6 T cells with graft-versus-host disease after an allogeneic hematopoietic cell transplant.

On this clone: Gene labels here are mouse ones. The read terminates 1 residue before the CDR3 end, so the remaining end is supplied by the germline J gene. This chain uses TRBV29 with TRBJ2-2; D unresolved. Trimming cost V 1 base and J 3 bases, with 6 bases left between them. Germline lookup yields CDR1 MSHET and CDR2 SYDVDS. CDR3 length equals 14 residues. The CDR3 DNA, read in part, is TGTGCTAGCAGTTTATACCAATACACCGGGCAGCTCTAC. Amino acid sequence: CASSLYQYTGQLY. The entire CDR3 protein is CASSLYQYTGQLYF.

This clone is termed medium-sized (0.01 to 0.1%). The germline and genes are mouse ones. The sequenced fragment ends 1 residue before the CDR3 boundary, so the rest is inferred from the germline J gene. The rearrangement links TRBV23 to TRBJ2-7; the table names TRBD1, a call not compared with the DNA. This CDR3 comprises 12 residues. Germline-derived CDR1 and CDR2 are KGHTA and FQNQQP. The CDR3 here is CSSSQSSFEQYF. The sequenced CDR3 bases are TGCTCCAGCAGTCAATCCAGTTTTGAACAGTAC.

Of note for this clone: Gene names refer to mouse genes. The read falls 1 residue short of the CDR3 end, and the missing part is taken from the germline J gene. V gene TRBV12-1 combines with J gene TRBJ2-2; D not resolved. This CDR3 has 14 amino acids. V was trimmed by 3 bases and J by 2 bases, leaving 9 bases between them. The germline V gene has CDR1 SGHSN and CDR2 HYEKVE. The chain's CDR3 is CASSSRANTGQLYF. The CDR3 bases that were read are TGTGCCAGCTCTAGTAGGGCGAACACCGGGCAGCTCTAC.

This clone was seen just once. The listed genes are named as in mouse. The read gets to within 1 residue of the CDR3 end, and the germline J gene fills in the rest. The genes are TRBV12-1 and TRBJ2-1, with D hard to call. Deletions cut 1 base from V and 7 bases from J, with 7 bases between. The CDR3 spans 12 residues. CDR1 is SGHSN, CDR2 HYEKVE, per germline. CDR3 amino acids: CASSLLGAEQFF. Incomplete CDR3 DNA: TGTGCCAGCTCTCTACTTGGAGCTGAGCAGTTC. Using reference TRBV12-1 and TRBJ2-1 for the parts outside the CDR3, the full variable domain is DSGVVQSPRHIIKEKGGRSVLTCIPISGHSNVVWYQQTLGKELKFLIQHYEKVERDKGFLPSRFSVQQFDDYHSEMNMSALELEDSAMYFCASSLLGAEQFFGPGTRLTVL.

As for this clone: Germline and genes: mouse. The CDR3 is cut off 1 residue early in the read; its end comes from the germline J gene. The rearrangement uses TRBV23 and TRBJ1-4; TRBD1, the D gene given by the table, was not confirmed from the DNA. CDR1 is KGHTA, CDR2 FQNQQP, per germline. This CDR3 has 14 amino acids. The CDR3 is CSSSPTGSNERLFF. The covered CDR3 bases are TGCTCCAGCAGCCCGACAGGGTCCAACGAAAGATTATTT.

This clone has just a few counts. The germline and genes are mouse ones. With the read ending 1 residue before the CDR3 end, the germline J gene is used to fill in that end. The chain has TRBV3 and TRBJ1-4; TRBD1 might be the D (6 bases). CDR3 size: 12 residues. Germline CDR1 SNHLY, CDR2 FYNGKV (reference sequence). The germline V and J ends were trimmed by 5 bases and 7 bases, with 8 bases remaining between them. The sequenced part of the CDR3 DNA is TGTGCCAGCAGCCCGGACAGCGAAAGATTATTT. Amino acids: CASSPDSERLF. The entire CDR3 protein reads CASSPDSERLFF.

This clone showed up just a few times. Gene names denote mouse genes. From the germline J gene comes the end of the CDR3, since the read stops 1 residue before it. The rearrangement joins TRBV26 to TRBJ1-6; D call uncertain. TRBJ1-6 is reported as an ORF; its role is uncertain. V was cut by 1 base and J by 0 bases, with 4 bases left in between. This CDR3 region has 15 residues. Germline loops: CDR1 KGHPV, CDR2 FQNQEV (reference sequence). CDR3 DNA, as far as it was read: TGTGCCAGCAGTCTGTACTCTTCCTATAATTCGCCCCTCTAC. Its translation: CASSLYSSYNSPLY. The CDR3 reads in full as CASSLYSSYNSPLYF.

This clone was detected only a few times. The gene symbols are mouse symbols. The CDR3 goes on 1 residue after the read ends, and that part is filled in from the germline J gene. The chain links TRBV16 to TRBJ2-5; the match to TRBD1 covers 9 bases. V trimming: 6 bases; J trimming: 5 bases; junction bases outside the gene matches: 3. The CDR3 extends over 13 amino acids. The germline gives CDR1 SGHSA, CDR2 FRNQAP. The CDR3 sequence: CASRTGGRDTQYF. CDR3 bases read: TGTGCAAGCAGAACAGGGGGCAGAGACACCCAGTAC.

As to this clone: The gene names given are mouse names. From the germline J gene comes the end of the CDR3, since the read stops 1 residue before it. The J gene is TRBJ2-7, the V gene TRBV5; the match to TRBD1 covers 7 bases. The germline gives CDR1 LGHNA, CDR2 YNLKQL (reference sequence). The V segment lost 4 bases and the J segment 7 bases; nucleotides outside the gene matches: 4. The CDR3 has 12 residues. The sequenced CDR3 bases are TGTGCCAGCAGCCCGGACAGGTGGGAACAGTAC. The encoded protein is CASSPDRWEQY. From start to end, the CDR3 is CASSPDRWEQYF.